The clone carrying this T cell receptor (beta chain) was observed at least ten times. Antigen unknown. The sample belongs to a study of Graves' ophthalmopathy and Graves' hyperthyroidism. Study outcomes and limitations: Blood also held most thyroid clonotypes expanded above 0.001 frequency.

RNA transcripts served as template for amplifying TCR beta CDR3 sequences. Amplification began with first-round RT-PCR using HTBI primers, then second-round multiplex PCR was performed. In TCRdb, the multiplex PCR reads were re-called with MiXCR into one record per CDR3 protein. The sample carries about 480,000 distinct CDR3 sequences, over 13% recorded once. The V and J ends lost 1 base and 3 bases, in that order; junction bases with no gene match: 2. CDR1 is LGHNA and CDR2 is YNFKEQ in the germline V gene. This CDR3 contains 16 residues. The clonotype comes from a woman aged 30 to 39 with Graves' ophthalmopathy. The sequenced sample consisted of blood. This rearrangement joins TRBV4-2 to TRBJ2-2; 10 nucleotides line up with TRBD2. This chain's CDR3 is CASSQGTSGYTGELFF. The CDR3 region has the DNA TGTGCCAGCAGCCAAGGGACTAGCGGCTACACCGGGGAGCTGTTTTTT.